A single sample gave rise to the 20 T cell receptor beta chains below, sequenced in a study of blood T cell repertoires in COVID-19. Only in-frame clones appear in the TCRdb table, and some are missing; sequencing was by immunoSEQ multiplex PCR. This sample has roughly 300,000 clones, with 85% to 90% found just once. The sequenced material came from peripheral blood. These receptors were collected from a woman younger than 45 with COVID-19, enrolled during active disease.

The genes are TRBV6-2 or TRBV6-3 and TRBJ2-5, with TRBD2 matching 7 bases. Trimming removed 1 base from V and 5 bases from J; junction bases left unmatched: 4. CDR1 and CDR2 from the germline V gene are MNHEY and SVGEGT. The CDR3 totals 14 residues. The CDR3 spells CASSYWTSRETQYF. Here the CDR3 DNA reads TGTGCCAGCAGTTACTGGACTAGTCGTGAGACCCAGTACTTC.

The J gene is TRBJ1-6, the V gene TRBV27; D unclear. This CDR3 spans 12 amino acids. V dropped 7 bases and J dropped 6 bases, with 7 bases sitting between them. The germline V gene encodes CDR1 MNHEY and CDR2 SMNVEV (reference sequence). CDR3 protein: CASMASNSPLHF. The DNA for the CDR3 is TGTGCCAGCATGGCCAGTAATTCACCCCTCCACTTT.

A few counts support this clone. V and J are TRBV2 and TRBJ1-2; 7 bases are shared with TRBD1. The CDR3 loop spans 13 amino acids. Germline-derived CDR1 and CDR2 are SNHLY and FYNNEI. Trimming cost V 9 bases and J 4 bases; bases outside gene matches: 8. The CDR3 spells CASAGTETYGYTF. CDR3 in DNA: TGTGCCAGTGCCGGGACAGAGACCTATGGCTACACCTTC.

The chain has TRBV28 and TRBJ1-1; 7 bases map to TRBD1. Germline V CDR1 and CDR2: MDHEN, SYDVKM. V shed 6 bases, J shed 4 bases, and the junction held 5 bases outside the gene matches. The CDR3 sequence is 13 residues long. The CDR3 bases are TGTGCCAGCAGGGGAACAGGGGCCACTGAAGCTTTCTTT. Protein: CASRGTGATEAFF.

This clone was recorded only once. The J gene is TRBJ1-3, the V gene TRBV6-1; 9 positions match TRBD1. After removal of 3 bases from V and 0 bases from J, the junction contained 6 bases not matched to a gene. Per the germline V gene, CDR1 is MNHNS and CDR2 is SASEGT. The CDR3 is made up of 17 amino acids. Written as DNA, the CDR3 is TGTGCCAGCAGTGAGAGGACAGGGGCCTACTCTGGAAACACCATATATTTT. Translation: CASSERTGAYSGNTIYF.

V and J are TRBV6-5 and TRBJ2-3, with 7 bases identical to TRBD1. The CDR3 has 15 amino acids. Germline CDR1 is MNHEY and CDR2 is SVGAGI. Losses at the gene ends were 0 bases for V and 1 base for J; bases not matched to a gene: 1. CDR3 nucleotides: TGTGCCAGCAGTTACTCCGGGACAGGCACAGATACGCAGTATTTT. This gives the protein CASSYSGTGTDTQYF.

The chain recombines TRBV2 with TRBJ2-5, with D possibly TRBD2 on 5 matching bases. CDR1 SNHLY and CDR2 FYNNEI come from the germline V gene. The CDR3 has 12 amino acids. Trimming took off 4 bases at V and 4 bases at J, with 7 bases between the two ends. The CDR3 spells CASSGAGETQYF. For the CDR3, the DNA is TGTGCCAGCAGTGGGGCGGGAGAGACCCAGTACTTC.

The rearrangement joins TRBV27 to TRBJ1-3; D is unclear. Germline V gene data show CDR1 as MNHEY and CDR2 as SMNVEV (reference sequence). The CDR3 has 15 residues. With 5 bases removed from V and 0 bases from J, the gap between germline ends came to 11 bases. CDR3 in amino acids: CASSVRINSGNTIYF. CDR3 nucleotide sequence: TGTGCCAGCAGTGTCAGGATAAACTCTGGAAACACCATATATTTT.

The V and J genes are TRBV30 and TRBJ2-2; the D gene is possibly TRBD1 (5 bases). This CDR3 has 13 amino acids. Germline V gene data show CDR1 as GTSNPN and CDR2 as SVGIG (reference sequence). Trimming removed 3 bases from V and 5 bases from J, with 10 bases in between. This CDR3 is CAWRESGTGELFF. The DNA of the CDR3 is TGTGCCTGGAGAGAATCAGGGACCGGGGAGCTGTTTTTT.

This clone was observed once. The V gene is TRBV12-3 or TRBV12-4, the J gene TRBJ1-1; D call uncertain. CDR3 size: 10 residues. The ends were cut back, 8 bases at V and 3 bases at J, with 4 bases in the middle. The CDR3 sequence: CASRDTEAFF. In DNA, the CDR3 is TGTGCCAGCCGGGACACTGAAGCTTTCTTT.

This clone was detected once. The chain couples TRBV7-8 to TRBJ2-7; the D gene is possibly TRBD1 (5 bases). Germline CDR1 and CDR2: SGHVS and FQNEAQ. V was pared by 5 bases and J by 3 bases, with 11 bases between. The CDR3 runs to 13 residues. CDR3 sequence: CASSPGSDYEQYF. In DNA form, the CDR3 reads TGTGCCAGCAGCCCAGGGTCTGACTACGAGCAGTACTTC.

The J gene is TRBJ1-3, the V gene TRBV19; no definite D call. This CDR3 comprises 16 residues. Trimming removed 6 bases at V and 0 bases at J, with 15 bases between. Germline V gene sequence: CDR1 LNHDA, CDR2 SQIVND (reference sequence). The CDR3 spells CASRSDELLSGNTIYF. DNA for the CDR3: TGTGCCAGTAGATCCGACGAACTACTCTCTGGAAACACCATATATTTT.

This clone occurred once. This chain joins TRBV7-2 and TRBJ2-2; D not certain. This CDR3 has 13 residues. Germline V gene sequence: CDR1 SGHTA, CDR2 FQGNSA. Deletions cut 5 bases from V and 2 bases from J, with 6 bases between. This CDR3 is CASSRLNTGELFF. CDR3 in DNA: TGTGCCAGCAGCCGTTTAAACACCGGGGAGCTGTTTTTT.

The chain links TRBV9 to TRBJ1-2; TRBD1 might be the D (5 bases). The CDR3 sequence is 15 residues long. Trimming left V 4 bases short and J 4 bases short, with 17 bases between. The germline V gene has CDR1 SGDLS and CDR2 YYNGEE. CDR3 region: CASSPRGQTGYGYTF. In DNA form, the CDR3 reads TGTGCCAGCAGCCCAAGGGGCCAAACGGGCTATGGCTACACCTTC.

The chain uses TRBV5-1 and TRBJ1-1; 9 nucleotides align to TRBD1. Germline loops: CDR1 SGHRS, CDR2 YFSETQ. V dropped 2 bases and J dropped 3; count of bases not matched to a gene: 5. This CDR3 comprises 15 residues. CDR3 sequence reads: CASSLQGAGDTEAFF. The DNA of the CDR3 is TGCGCCAGCAGCTTACAGGGGGCTGGGGACACTGAAGCTTTCTTT.

This clone was detected only once. The chain has TRBV3-1 (or the pseudogene TRBV3-2) and TRBJ2-5; 8 bases align to TRBD2. There are 16 residues in the CDR3. The V segment lost 2 bases and the J segment 4 bases; nucleotides outside the gene matches: 9. From germline, CDR1 is LGHDT and CDR2 YNNKEL (reference sequence). The CDR3 DNA is TGTGCCAGCAGCCAACTCCCGGGACTAGTGGCAGAGACCCAGTACTTC. As protein: CASSQLPGLVAETQYF.

This clone has a single count. The V gene is TRBV5-1, the J gene TRBJ1-2, with TRBD1 as a possible D gene (6 bases). The CDR3 extends over 15 amino acids. V was clipped by 4 bases and J by 2 bases, with 15 bases between them. CDR1 is SGHRS, CDR2 YFSETQ, per germline. For the CDR3, the DNA is TGCGCCAGCAGCGGCGGTGGGGGCTGGAACTATGGCTACACCTTC. Its translation is CASSGGGGWNYGYTF.

The chain combines TRBV2 with TRBJ2-1, with D unresolved. Trimming left V 3 bases short and J 8 bases short, with 14 bases between. The CDR3 covers 14 residues. Looked up from germline, CDR1 is SNHLY and CDR2 is FYNNEI. The DNA for the CDR3 is TGTGCCAGCAGTGATGTCTTGGAGTTTTATGAGCAGTTCTTC. Encoded protein: CASSDVLEFYEQFF. Full variable domain (missing parts from reference TRBV2 and TRBJ2-1): EPEVTQTPSHQVTQMGQEVILRCVPISNHLYFYWYRQILGQKVEFLVSFYNNEISEKSEIFDDQFSVERPDGSNFTLKIRSTKLEDSAMYFCASSDVLEFYEQFFGPGTRLTVL.

This clone was picked up one time. The chain is built from TRBV19 and TRBJ2-3; 7 bases match TRBD1. From germline, CDR1 is LNHDA and CDR2 SQIVND (reference sequence). The ends lost 5 bases at V and 2 bases at J; junction bases unmatched: 10. The CDR3 spans 16 residues. This CDR3 reads CASSEGAFIPTDTQYF. In DNA form, the CDR3 reads TGTGCCAGTAGTGAGGGGGCTTTTATCCCCACAGATACGCAGTATTTT.

This clone has only one observation. J is TRBJ2-1 and V is TRBV2, with 10 nucleotides matching TRBD2. Germline-derived CDR1 and CDR2 are SNHLY and FYNNEI. V was pared by 11 bases and J by 6 bases, with 7 bases of the junction left unmatched. CDR3 length: 13 residues. The CDR3 loop reads CAGTTSGTNEQFF. CDR3 coding DNA: TGTGCCGGAACCACTAGCGGGACCAATGAGCAGTTCTTC.